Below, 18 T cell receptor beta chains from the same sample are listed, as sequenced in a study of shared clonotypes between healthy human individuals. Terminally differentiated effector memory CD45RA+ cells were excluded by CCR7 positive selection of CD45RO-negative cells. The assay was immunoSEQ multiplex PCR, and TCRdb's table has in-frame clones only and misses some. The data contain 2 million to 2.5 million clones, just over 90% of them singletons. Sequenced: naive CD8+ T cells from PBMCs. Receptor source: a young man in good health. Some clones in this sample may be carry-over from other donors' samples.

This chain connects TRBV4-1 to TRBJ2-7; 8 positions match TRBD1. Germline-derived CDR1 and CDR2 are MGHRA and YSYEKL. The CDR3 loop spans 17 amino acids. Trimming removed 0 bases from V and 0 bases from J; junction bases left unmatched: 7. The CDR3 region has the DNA TGCGCCAGCAGCCAAGAACCGGGACAGGTTAGCTCCTACGAGCAGTACTTC. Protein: CASSQEPGQVSSYEQYF.

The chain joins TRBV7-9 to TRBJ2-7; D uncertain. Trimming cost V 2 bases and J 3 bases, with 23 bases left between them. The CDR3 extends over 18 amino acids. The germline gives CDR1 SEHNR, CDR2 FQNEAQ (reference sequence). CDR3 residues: CASSLNRLDLTTGYEQYF. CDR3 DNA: TGTGCCAGCAGCTTAAACCGCCTGGACCTAACTACGGGCTACGAGCAGTACTTC.

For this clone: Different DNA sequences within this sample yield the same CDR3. CDR3 nucleotides: TGTGCCAGCAGTTTAGCGGTTAGCAATCAGCCCCAGCATTTT. It is translated as CASSLAVSNQPQHF. This chain uses TRBV28 with TRBJ1-5, with unresolved D. Germline values: CDR1 MDHEN, CDR2 SYDVKM. V lost 2 bases and J 0 bases, leaving 5 bases between the germline ends. This CDR3 spans 14 amino acids.

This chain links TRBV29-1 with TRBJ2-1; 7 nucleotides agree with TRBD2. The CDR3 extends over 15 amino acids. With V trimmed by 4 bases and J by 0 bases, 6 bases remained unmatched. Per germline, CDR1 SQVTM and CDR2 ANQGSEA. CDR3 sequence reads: CSVALWEGSYNEQFF. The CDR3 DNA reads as TGCAGCGTTGCTTTATGGGAGGGCTCCTACAATGAGCAGTTCTTC.

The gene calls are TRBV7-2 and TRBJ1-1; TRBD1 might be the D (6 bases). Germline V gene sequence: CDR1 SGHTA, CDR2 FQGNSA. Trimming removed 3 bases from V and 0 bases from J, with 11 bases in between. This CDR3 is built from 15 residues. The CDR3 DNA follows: TGTGCCAGCAGCTTTTTCCAGGGGATGAACACTGAAGCTTTCTTT. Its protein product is CASSFFQGMNTEAFF.

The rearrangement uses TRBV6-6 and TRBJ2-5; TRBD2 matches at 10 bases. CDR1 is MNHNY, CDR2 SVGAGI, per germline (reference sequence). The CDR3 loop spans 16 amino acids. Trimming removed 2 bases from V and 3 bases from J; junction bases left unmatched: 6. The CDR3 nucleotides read TGTGCCAGCAGTTACCTCCGACTAGCGGGTAAAGAGACCCAGTACTTC. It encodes CASSYLRLAGKETQYF.

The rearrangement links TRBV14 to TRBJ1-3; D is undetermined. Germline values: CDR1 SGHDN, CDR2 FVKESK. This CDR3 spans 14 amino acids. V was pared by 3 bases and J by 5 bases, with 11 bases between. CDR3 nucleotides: TGTGCCAGCAGCCACCTACACGGACGAAACACCATATATTTT. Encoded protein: CASSHLHGRNTIYF.

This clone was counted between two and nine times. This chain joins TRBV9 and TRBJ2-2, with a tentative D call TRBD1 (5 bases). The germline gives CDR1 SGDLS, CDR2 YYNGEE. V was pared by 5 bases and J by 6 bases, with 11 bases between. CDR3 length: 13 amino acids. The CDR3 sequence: CASSSGRSGELFF. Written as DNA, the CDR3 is TGTGCCAGCAGTTCAGGGCGTTCCGGGGAGCTGTTTTTT.

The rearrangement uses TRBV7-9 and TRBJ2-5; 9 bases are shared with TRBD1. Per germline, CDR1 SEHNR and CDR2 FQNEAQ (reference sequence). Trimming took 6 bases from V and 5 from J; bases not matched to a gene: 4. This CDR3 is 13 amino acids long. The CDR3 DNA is TGTGCCAGCAGGACCGGGACAGGGGAGACCCAGTACTTC. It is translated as CASRTGTGETQYF.

This chain's CDR3 is CASSPGRALSYEQYF. CDR3 DNA sequence: TGTGCCAGCAGTCCCGGTCGAGCTCTTTCCTACGAGCAGTACTTC. The J gene is TRBJ2-7, the V gene TRBV27; D unclear. This CDR3 contains 15 residues. Germline assignment: CDR1 MNHEY and CDR2 SMNVEV (reference sequence). Trimming removed 5 bases at V and 1 base at J, with 15 bases between.

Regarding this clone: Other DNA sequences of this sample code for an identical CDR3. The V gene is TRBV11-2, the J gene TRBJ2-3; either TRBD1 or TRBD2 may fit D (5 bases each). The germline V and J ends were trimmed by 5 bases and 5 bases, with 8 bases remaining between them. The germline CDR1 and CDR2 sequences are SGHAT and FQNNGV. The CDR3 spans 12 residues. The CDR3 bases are TGTGCCAGCAGCCGTGGGGGAGATACGCAGTATTTT. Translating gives CASSRGGDTQYF.

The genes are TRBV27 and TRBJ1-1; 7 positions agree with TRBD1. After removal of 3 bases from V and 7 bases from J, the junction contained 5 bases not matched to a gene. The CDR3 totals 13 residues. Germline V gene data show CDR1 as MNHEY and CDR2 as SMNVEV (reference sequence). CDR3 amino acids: CASSLRTGLEAFF. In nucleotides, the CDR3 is TGTGCCAGCAGTTTGAGGACAGGCCTTGAAGCTTTCTTT.

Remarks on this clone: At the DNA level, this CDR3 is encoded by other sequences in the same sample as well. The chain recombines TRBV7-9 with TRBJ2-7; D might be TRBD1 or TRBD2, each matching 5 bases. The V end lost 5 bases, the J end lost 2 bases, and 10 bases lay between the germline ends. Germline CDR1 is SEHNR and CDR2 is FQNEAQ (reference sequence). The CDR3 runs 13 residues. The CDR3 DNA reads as TGTGCCAGCAGCCCGGGGACCCCCTACGAGCAGTACTTC. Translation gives CASSPGTPYEQYF.

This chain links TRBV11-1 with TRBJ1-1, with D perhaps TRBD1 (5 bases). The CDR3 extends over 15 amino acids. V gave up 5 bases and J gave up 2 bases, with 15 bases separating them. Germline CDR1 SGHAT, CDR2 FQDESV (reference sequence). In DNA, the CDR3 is TGTGCCAGCAGCGTATTCACAGGCCCTAACACTGAAGCTTTCTTT. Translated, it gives CASSVFTGPNTEAFF.

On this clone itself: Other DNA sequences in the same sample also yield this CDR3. The CDR3 is CASSLIGLNTGELFF. The CDR3 DNA reads as TGTGCCAGCAGTTTAATAGGGTTAAACACCGGGGAGCTGTTTTTT. This rearrangement joins TRBV28 to TRBJ2-2; no clear D. Looked up from germline, CDR1 is MDHEN and CDR2 is SYDVKM. The CDR3 consists of 15 residues. Between the trimmed V and J ends, which lost 2 bases and 2 bases, there was a span of 9 bases.

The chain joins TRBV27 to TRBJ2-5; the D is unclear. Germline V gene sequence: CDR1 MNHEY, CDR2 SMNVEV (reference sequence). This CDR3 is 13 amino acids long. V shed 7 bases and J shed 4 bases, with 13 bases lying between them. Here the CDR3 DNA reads TGTGCCAGCACCCCCTCTAAGGGAGAGACCCAGTACTTC. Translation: CASTPSKGETQYF.

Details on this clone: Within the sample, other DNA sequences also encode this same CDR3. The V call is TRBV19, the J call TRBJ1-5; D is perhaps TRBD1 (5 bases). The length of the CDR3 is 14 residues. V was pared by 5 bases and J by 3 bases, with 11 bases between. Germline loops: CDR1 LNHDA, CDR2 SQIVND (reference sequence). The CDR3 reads CASSVRDSNQPQHF. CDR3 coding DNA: TGTGCCAGTAGTGTCAGGGATTCCAATCAGCCCCAGCATTTT.

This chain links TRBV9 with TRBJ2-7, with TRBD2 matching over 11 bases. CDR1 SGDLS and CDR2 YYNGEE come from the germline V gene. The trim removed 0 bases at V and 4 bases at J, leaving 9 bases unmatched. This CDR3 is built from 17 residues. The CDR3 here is CASSVGGSGRAIYEQYF. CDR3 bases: TGTGCCAGCAGCGTAGGAGGTAGCGGGAGGGCCATTTACGAGCAGTACTTC.